The 12 T cell receptor beta chains below come from one sample, sequenced in a study of shared clonotypes between healthy human individuals. Using immunoSEQ multiplex PCR, the repertoire was profiled, and TCRdb retains in-frame clones only, with some absent. The data hold a few million clones, with just over 90% observed a single time. Source material: naive CD4+ T cells from PBMCs. Stated subset: CD45RA+ positively selected. Source of these receptors: a man aged 18 to 35 in good health. Some clones in this sample may be carry-over from other donors' samples.

Concerning this clone: This CDR3 is also generated by other DNA sequences in the sample. The chain has TRBV18 and TRBJ2-5; 8 nucleotides match TRBD1. The germline CDR1 and CDR2 sequences are KGHSH and LQKENI. Germline trimming cut 3 bases from V and 4 bases from J; bases unmatched to any gene: 4. CDR3 length: 14 residues. The CDR3 sequence: CASSPGTGGETQYF. DNA of the CDR3: TGTGCCAGCTCACCTGGGACAGGCGGAGAGACCCAGTACTTC. The full variable domain, in which reference TRBV18 and TRBJ2-5 provide the parts outside the CDR3, is NAGVMQNPRHLVRRRGQEARLRCSPMKGHSHVYWYRQLPEEGLKFMVYLQKENIIDESGMPKERFSAEFPKEGPSILRIQQVVRGDSAAYFCASSPGTGGETQYFGPGTRLLVL.

The chain recombines TRBV10-2 with TRBJ2-5, with 14 bases matching TRBD2. J gave up 5 bases and V 6 bases, and 5 bases lay outside the gene matches. This CDR3 region has 15 residues. The germline V gene encodes CDR1 WSHSY and CDR2 SAAADI. The CDR3 reads CASRERLAGGETQYF. Here the CDR3 DNA reads TGCGCCAGCAGAGAACGACTAGCGGGAGGGGAGACCCAGTACTTC.

The J gene is TRBJ1-3, the V gene TRBV7-2; D is perhaps TRBD1 (5 bases). This CDR3 contains 12 residues. The V gene's germline CDR1 is SGHTA and CDR2 FQGNSA. Trimming left V 7 bases short and J 4 bases short, with 8 bases between. The CDR3 here is CASKGVGNTIYF. The DNA of the CDR3 is TGTGCCAGCAAAGGGGTAGGAAACACCATATATTTT.

CDR3 residues: CASSQRHRDMKQYF. The CDR3 DNA is TGCGCCAGCAGCCAACGACACCGGGACATGAAGCAGTACTTC. The chain couples TRBV4-3 to TRBJ2-7; D is perhaps TRBD1 (6 bases). V dropped 2 bases and J dropped 8 bases, with 16 bases sitting between them. In germline, CDR1 is LGHNA, CDR2 YSLEER. CDR3 length: 14 residues.

The CDR3 here is CASSLIQAVVYEQYF. The CDR3 nucleotides read TGCGCCAGCAGCTTGATACAAGCCGTTGTTTACGAGCAGTACTTC. The chain combines TRBV5-1 with TRBJ2-7; D gene unclear. The CDR3 spans 15 residues. CDR1 and CDR2 (germline): SGHRS, YFSETQ. V was cut by 1 base and J by 4 bases, with 15 bases left in between. The full variable domain, rest sourced from reference TRBV5-1 and TRBJ2-7, is KAGVTQTPRYLIKTRGQQVTLSCSPISGHRSVSWYQQTPGQGLQFLFEYFSETQRNKGNFPGRFSGRQFSNSRSEMNVSTLELGDSALYLCASSLIQAVVYEQYFGPGTRLTVT.

This chain joins TRBV5-1 and TRBJ2-3; no definite D call. CDR1 is SGHRS, CDR2 YFSETQ, per germline. This CDR3 has 16 residues. The ends were cut back, 0 bases at V and 2 bases at J, with 13 bases in the middle. The CDR3 DNA reads TGCGCCAGCAGCTTGGCCCCTAGTGGCAACACAGATACGCAGTATTTT. Translated, it gives CASSLAPSGNTDTQYF.

CDR3: CASSFLGTETQYF. For the CDR3, the DNA is TGTGCCAGCAGTTTCTTGGGAACCGAGACCCAGTACTTC. V usage is TRBV28 and J usage is TRBJ2-5; the D is unclear. The CDR3 sequence is 13 residues long. V was pared by 3 bases and J by 5 bases, with 10 bases between. Germline V gene data show CDR1 as MDHEN and CDR2 as SYDVKM.

The V call is TRBV27, the J call TRBJ2-6; no definite D call. Per the germline V gene, CDR1 is MNHEY and CDR2 is SMNVEV (reference sequence). This CDR3 spans 14 amino acids. The V gene lost 6 bases and the J gene lost 3 bases, with 9 bases spanning the gap. The CDR3 coding sequence is TGTGCCAGCAGATCCCCGGGTGGGGCCAACGTCCTGACTTTC. It yields the protein CASRSPGGANVLTF.

The chain links TRBV5-6 to TRBJ2-1; D remains ambiguous. The V end lost 0 bases, the J end lost 10 bases, and 8 bases lay between the germline ends. Looked up from germline, CDR1 is SGHDT and CDR2 is YYEEEE. The CDR3 contains 12 residues. In nucleotides, the CDR3 is TGTGCCAGCAGCTTGGGCGGAACCGAGCAGTTCTTC. It yields the protein CASSLGGTEQFF. Complete variable domain (other parts from reference TRBV5-6 and TRBJ2-1): DAGVTQSPTHLIKTRGQQVTLRCSPKSGHDTVSWYQQALGQGPQFIFQYYEEEERQRGNFPDRFSGHQFPNYSSELNVNALLLGDSALYLCASSLGGTEQFFGPGTRLTVL.

The genes are TRBV28 and TRBJ1-1; D perhaps matches TRBD1 (6 bases). This CDR3 has 14 residues. CDR1 MDHEN and CDR2 SYDVKM come from the germline V gene. The ends were cut back, 6 bases at V and 6 bases at J, with 17 bases in the middle. The DNA for the CDR3 is TGTGCCAGCAGCTGGGGGGCCCCCCGGCCTGAAGCTTTCTTT. Translated, it gives CASSWGAPRPEAFF.

The genes are TRBV5-4 and TRBJ2-1; D is uncertain. This CDR3 region has 15 residues. Trimming pared 0 bases from V and 0 bases from J, leaving 7 bases between. Germline V gene lookup returns CDR1 SGHNT and CDR2 YYREEE (reference sequence). The CDR3 protein is CASSLGSSSYNEQFF. The CDR3 bases are TGTGCCAGCAGCTTGGGGTCTAGCTCCTACAATGAGCAGTTCTTC.

This chain connects TRBV28 to TRBJ2-7; TRBD2 aligns across 8 bases. Germline trimming cut 1 base from V and 7 bases from J; bases unmatched to any gene: 12. CDR1 and CDR2 from the germline V gene are MDHEN and SYDVKM. There are 16 residues in the CDR3. CDR3 protein: CASSLFSRAGAGEQYF. The CDR3, as DNA: TGTGCCAGCAGTTTATTCTCCCGAGCGGGGGCGGGGGAGCAGTACTTC.